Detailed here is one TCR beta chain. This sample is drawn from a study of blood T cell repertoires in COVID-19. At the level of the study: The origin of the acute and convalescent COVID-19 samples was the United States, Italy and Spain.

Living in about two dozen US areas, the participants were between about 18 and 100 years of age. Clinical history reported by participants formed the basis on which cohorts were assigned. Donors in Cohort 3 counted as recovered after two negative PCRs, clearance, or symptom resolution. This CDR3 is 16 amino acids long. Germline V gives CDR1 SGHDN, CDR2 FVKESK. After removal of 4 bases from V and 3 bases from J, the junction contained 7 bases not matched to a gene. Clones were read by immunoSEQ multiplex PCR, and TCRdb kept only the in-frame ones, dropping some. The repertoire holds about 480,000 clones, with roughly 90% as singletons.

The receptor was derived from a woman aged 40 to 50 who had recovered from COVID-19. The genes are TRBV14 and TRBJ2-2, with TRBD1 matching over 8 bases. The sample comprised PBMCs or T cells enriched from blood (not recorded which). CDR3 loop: CASSPDRVDYTGELFF. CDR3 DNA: TGTGCCAGCAGCCCGGACAGGGTGGATTACACCGGGGAGCTGTTTTTT.